These 5 T cell receptor beta chains came from one sample sequenced in a study of T cells in Graves' hyperthyroidism and ophthalmopathy. Researchers amplified the TCR beta CDR3 regions from RNA transcripts. First-round RT-PCR targeting the TCR CDR3 was performed with the HTBI primer set. TCRdb independently ran MiXCR on the multiplex PCR reads; one entry per CDR3 protein. This table holds 250,000 to 300,000 distinct CDR3 sequences, roughly 19% found once. Sequenced material: blood. The receptors were gathered from a man aged 50 to 60 with Graves' ophthalmopathy.

The chain recombines TRBV27 with TRBJ1-5, with D possibly matching TRBD1 (6 bases). The CDR3 consists of 15 residues. Germline CDR1 reads MNHEY; CDR2 reads SMNVEV (reference sequence). The V and J ends lost 3 bases and 1 base respectively, with 10 bases between them. The CDR3 loop reads CASSFTGQSNQPQHF. The CDR3 DNA follows: TGTGCCAGCAGTTTCACAGGACAGAGCAATCAGCCCCAGCATTTT.

CDR3 amino acids: CSVSGPTSGSKSSYEQYF. Here the CDR3 DNA reads TGCAGCGTCTCGGGGCCGACTAGCGGGAGTAAAAGCTCCTACGAGCAGTACTTC. The chain recombines TRBV29-1 with TRBJ2-7, with 12 bases identical to TRBD2. J gave up 0 bases and V 6 bases, and 15 bases lay outside the gene matches. The CDR3 is made up of 18 amino acids. Germline V gives CDR1 SQVTM, CDR2 ANQGSEA.

This clonotype has at least ten counts. CDR3 loop: CATTGGALLGTDTQYF. The DNA of the CDR3 is TGTGCCACCACGGGAGGGGCGCTTCTAGGCACAGATACGCAGTATTTT. The chain couples TRBV2 to TRBJ2-3; TRBD2 aligns across 8 bases. The ends lost 10 bases at V and 1 base at J; junction bases unmatched: 13. CDR1 SNHLY and CDR2 FYNNEI come from the germline V gene. This CDR3 region has 16 residues.

This clonotype showed up many times. The rearrangement joins TRBV28 to TRBJ2-7, with 9 positions matching TRBD1. The germline gives CDR1 MDHEN, CDR2 SYDVKM. This CDR3 spans 13 amino acids. Losses at the gene ends were 9 bases for V and 1 base for J; bases not matched to a gene: 4. In nucleotides, the CDR3 is TGTGCCAGGACCGGGACAGGGTCCTACGAGCAGTACTTC. Its protein is CARTGTGSYEQYF. Combining the CDR3 with reference TRBV28 and TRBJ2-7 gives the whole variable domain DVKVTQSSRYLVKRTGEKVFLECVQDMDHENMFWYRQDPGLGLRLIYFSYDVKMKEKGDIPEGYSVSREKKERFSLILESASTNQTSMYLCARTGTGSYEQYFGPGTRLTVT.

This clonotype was picked up many times. The rearrangement uses TRBV12-3 or TRBV12-4 and TRBJ1-5; D is uncertain. The CDR3 covers 14 residues. The V end lost 7 bases, the J end lost 3 bases, and 13 bases lay between the germline ends. The CDR3 region has the DNA TGTGCCAGCACCAGGATGGGGTACAATCAGCCCCAGCATTTT. This gives the protein CASTRMGYNQPQHF.